The T cell receptor (beta chain) described here comes from a study of CD8 T cells in ankylosing spondylitis. General study findings and limits: A subset of motif variants has previously been described in the synovial fluid and blood of reactive arthritis.

In TCRdb, the 5' RACE reads were re-called with MiXCR into one record per CDR3 protein. The top ten clones hold roughly 3.6% of a sample with 250,000 to 350,000 distinct CDR3 sequences, 20% to 25% of them seen once. Worth noting for this clonotype: Its antigen is undetermined.

From germline, CDR1 is DFQATT and CDR2 SNEGSKA (reference sequence). V dropped 3 bases and J dropped 8; count of bases not matched to a gene: 10. This CDR3 has 14 residues. The origin of this receptor is a female donor with ankylosing spondylitis or in good health (not recorded which). The sample consisted of blood, either unsorted or a sorted T cell fraction (not recorded which). The gene calls are TRBV20-1 and TRBJ2-3; 8 nucleotides agree with TRBD2. The DNA for the CDR3 is TGCAGTGCTAGCAGGACTAGCATGTTGGGTACGCAGTATTTT. Translation gives CSASRTSMLGTQYF.